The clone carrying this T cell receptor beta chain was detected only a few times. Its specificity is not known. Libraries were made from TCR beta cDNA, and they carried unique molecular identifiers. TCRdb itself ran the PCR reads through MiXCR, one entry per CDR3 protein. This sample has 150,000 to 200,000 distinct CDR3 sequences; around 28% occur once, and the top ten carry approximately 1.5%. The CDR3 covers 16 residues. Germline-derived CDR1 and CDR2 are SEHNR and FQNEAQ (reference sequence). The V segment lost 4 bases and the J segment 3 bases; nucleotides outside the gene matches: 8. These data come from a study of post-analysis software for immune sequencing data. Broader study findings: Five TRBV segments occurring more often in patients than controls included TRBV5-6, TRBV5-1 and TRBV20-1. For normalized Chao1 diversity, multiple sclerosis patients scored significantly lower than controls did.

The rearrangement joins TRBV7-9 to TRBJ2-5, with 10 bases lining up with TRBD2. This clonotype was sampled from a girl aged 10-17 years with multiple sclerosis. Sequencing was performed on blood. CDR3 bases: TGTGCCAGCAGCTCCTCTCTAGCGGGAGTCGAAGAGACCCAGTACTTC. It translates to CASSSSLAGVEETQYF.